Following are 19 T cell receptor beta chains from one sample sequenced in a study of blood T cell repertoires in COVID-19. Sequencing was performed with immunoSEQ multiplex PCR; in TCRdb, only in-frame clones are kept and a portion is missing. In the table there are some 300,000 clones, about 90% of which are singletons. Sequencing was done on a sample of PBMCs or T cells enriched from blood (not recorded which). The receptors come from a woman aged 18-35 years with acute COVID-19.

The rearrangement uses TRBV13 and TRBJ1-1, with D maybe TRBD1 (5 bases). Per germline, CDR1 PRHDT and CDR2 FYEKMQ (reference sequence). Trimming pared 3 bases from V and 1 base from J, leaving 15 bases between. The CDR3 spans 16 residues. The CDR3: CASSFGTGTANTEAFF. The CDR3 DNA reads TGTGCCAGCAGCTTTGGAACCGGGACTGCGAACACTGAAGCTTTCTTT.

The rearrangement uses TRBV3-1 (or the pseudogene TRBV3-2) and TRBJ1-4, with 9 bases lining up with TRBD1. V shed 1 base and J 6 bases; nucleotides not matched to a gene: 3. CDR1 is LGHDT and CDR2 is YNNKEL in the germline V gene (reference sequence). The CDR3 sequence is 15 residues long. The CDR3 loop reads CASSQGQGGDEKLFF. The DNA for the CDR3 is TGTGCCAGCAGCCAAGGACAGGGGGGAGATGAAAAACTGTTTTTT.

This rearrangement joins TRBV19 to TRBJ1-5; perhaps TRBD1 as D (5 bases). In germline, CDR1 is LNHDA, CDR2 SQIVND (reference sequence). The V end was cut by 5 bases, the J end by 2 bases, with 19 bases between. The CDR3 sequence is 17 residues long. CDR3 sequence reads: CASSALGFTGGNQPQHF. The CDR3 region has the DNA TGTGCCAGTAGTGCCCTCGGTTTCACGGGGGGCAATCAGCCCCAGCATTTT. Complete variable domain (other parts from reference TRBV19 and TRBJ1-5): DGGITQSPKYLFRKEGQNVTLSCEQNLNHDAMYWYRQDPGQGLRLIYYSQIVNDFQKGDIAEGYSVSREKKESFPLTVTSAQKNPTAFYLCASSALGFTGGNQPQHFGDGTRLSIL.

The V and J genes are TRBV27 and TRBJ2-1, with 11 bases that match TRBD2. V gave up 3 bases and J gave up 9 bases; unmatched junction bases: 7. The V gene's germline CDR1 is MNHEY and CDR2 SMNVEV (reference sequence). The CDR3 spans 15 residues. CDR3 amino acids: CASSFTSGSVSEQFF. The DNA for the CDR3 is TGTGCCAGCAGTTTCACTAGCGGGAGTGTGAGTGAGCAGTTCTTC.

The gene calls are TRBV7-2 and TRBJ2-7, with TRBD2 matching 13 bases. Germline V lookup: CDR1 SGHTA, CDR2 FQGNSA. The ends lost 5 bases at V and 0 bases at J; junction bases unmatched: 4. The CDR3 covers 16 residues. The CDR3 nucleotides are TGTGCCAGCAGCCTCACTAGCGGGGGGGGCTCCTACGAGCAGTACTTC. This encodes CASSLTSGGGSYEQYF.

This clone was counted only a few times. CDR3 in amino acids: CASSQEGGGHGYTF. In nucleotides, the CDR3 is TGTGCCAGCAGCCAAGAGGGGGGAGGTCATGGCTACACCTTC. V and J are TRBV3-1 (or the pseudogene TRBV3-2) and TRBJ1-2; possibly TRBD1 for D (5 bases). The V gene's germline CDR1 is LGHDT and CDR2 YNNKEL (reference sequence). The CDR3 loop spans 14 amino acids. V dropped 0 bases and J dropped 6 bases, with 11 bases sitting between them.

V and J are TRBV19 and TRBJ1-2; 8 bases are shared with TRBD1. Germline CDR1 and CDR2: LNHDA and SQIVND (reference sequence). CDR3 size: 14 residues. V was clipped by 5 bases and J by 6 bases; unmatched bases: 8. The CDR3 nucleotides read TGTGCCAGTAGTTCCCGGACAGGGAGAGATGGCTACACCTTC. Protein: CASSSRTGRDGYTF.

The chain carries TRBV15 and TRBJ2-7; 8 nucleotides line up with TRBD1. The germline gives CDR1 LNHNV, CDR2 YYDKDF (reference sequence). The CDR3 has 18 residues. J gave up 3 bases and V 0 bases, and 13 bases lay outside the gene matches. This CDR3 reads CATSRDRSGQGAYYEQYF. CDR3 sequence (DNA): TGTGCCACCAGCAGAGATCGGTCGGGGCAGGGGGCATACTACGAGCAGTACTTC.

The chain links TRBV28 to TRBJ2-5; 9 positions agree with TRBD1. V shed 5 bases, J shed 4 bases, and the junction held 14 bases outside the gene matches. CDR1 MDHEN and CDR2 SYDVKM come from the germline V gene. CDR3 size: 17 residues. CDR3 residues: CASSELGQGARGETQYF. The CDR3 region has the DNA TGTGCCAGCAGTGAGCTGGGACAGGGCGCTAGGGGAGAGACCCAGTACTTC.

J is TRBJ1-6 and V is TRBV7-3, with 9 bases fitting TRBD1. Germline V CDR1 and CDR2: SGHTA, FQGTGA. The length of the CDR3 is 16 residues. The J segment lost 1 base and the V segment lost 2 bases, leaving 0 bases of the junction unmatched. CDR3 sequence reads: CASSLGQGSYNSPLHF. In nucleotides, the CDR3 is TGTGCCAGCAGCTTAGGACAGGGGTCCTATAATTCACCCCTCCACTTT. Supplemented by reference TRBV7-3 and TRBJ1-6, the full variable domain reads GAGVSQTPSNKVTEKGKYVELRCDPISGHTALYWYRQSLGQGPEFLIYFQGTGAADDSGLPNDRFFAVRPEGSVSTLKIQRTERGDSAVYLCASSLGQGSYNSPLHFGNGTRLTVT.

The rearrangement joins TRBV19 to TRBJ2-1; 10 nucleotides agree with TRBD2. The CDR3 loop spans 16 amino acids. The germline V gene has CDR1 LNHDA and CDR2 SQIVND (reference sequence). V gave up 5 bases and J gave up 6 bases; unmatched junction bases: 10. DNA for the CDR3: TGTGCCAGTAGTTCTCGGACTAGCGGCCTGGCCAATGAGCAGTTCTTC. Its protein product is CASSSRTSGLANEQFF.

The CDR3 DNA reads TGCGCCAGCAGTGAGTCGGTTCAGGGGGAGGTGGTTAACGAGCAGTACTTC. Protein product: CASSESVQGEVVNEQYF. The rearrangement joins TRBV10-1 to TRBJ2-7, with D tentatively TRBD1 (7 bases). The CDR3 consists of 17 residues. Germline lookup yields CDR1 WNHNN and CDR2 SYGVQD (reference sequence). V lost 0 bases to trimming and J lost 5 bases, with 20 bases between them.

The chain uses TRBV9 and TRBJ2-3; tentative D call: TRBD2 (5 bases). The CDR3 is 16 amino acids. V lost 0 bases and J lost 6, with 17 bases in between. The germline CDR1 and CDR2 sequences are SGDLS and YYNGEE. The CDR3, as DNA: TGTGCCAGCAGCGTAGGGGGAGCCCACGTCCCGGATACGCAGTATTTT. Translating it yields CASSVGGAHVPDTQYF.

The chain is built from TRBV7-2 and TRBJ1-5; TRBD1 might be the D (6 bases). Trimming stripped 3 bases from V and 6 bases from J, with 6 bases between. Germline V lookup: CDR1 SGHTA, CDR2 FQGNSA. The CDR3 extends over 12 amino acids. This CDR3 reads CASSLTGQPQHF. CDR3 nucleotide sequence: TGTGCCAGCAGCTTGACAGGTCAGCCCCAGCATTTT.

The genes are TRBV28 and TRBJ1-3; 7 bases map to TRBD1. The junction had 14 bases not matched to a gene; V was cut back by 6 bases and J by 3 bases. The CDR3 covers 17 residues. The germline gives CDR1 MDHEN, CDR2 SYDVKM. In DNA form, the CDR3 reads TGTGCCAGCAGGTTAAACCGGGACAACAGGGGTGGAAACACCATATATTTT. Translating it yields CASRLNRDNRGGNTIYF.

This clone has only one observation. The chain recombines TRBV6-4 with TRBJ2-1, with 8 positions matching TRBD2. The CDR3 length is 17 residues. J lost 1 base, V lost 3 bases, and 8 bases had no gene match. Germline V gives CDR1 MRHNA, CDR2 SNTAGT. The chain's CDR3 is CASSEKPGLGSYNEQFF. The CDR3 nucleotides read TGTGCCAGCAGTGAAAAACCGGGACTAGGGTCCTACAATGAGCAGTTCTTC.

The J gene is TRBJ1-1, the V gene TRBV28; D uncertain. The CDR3 runs to 15 residues. Germline CDR1 MDHEN, CDR2 SYDVKM. The germline V and J ends were trimmed by 7 bases and 1 base, with 16 bases remaining between them. CDR3 DNA: TGTGCCAGCATACCCAGCGGGGTATGGAACACTGAAGCTTTCTTT. Amino acids: CASIPSGVWNTEAFF.

The chain employs TRBV6-2 or TRBV6-3 and TRBJ2-1, with a weak D call TRBD2 (5 bases). The V end was cut by 5 bases, the J end by 10 bases, with 12 bases between. CDR3 size: 12 residues. Germline loops: CDR1 MNHEY, CDR2 SVGEGT. CDR3 coding DNA: TGTGCCAGCAGTATAGGGAGCCAAGAGCAGTTCTTC. Translation: CASSIGSQEQFF.

The V call is TRBV7-9, the J call TRBJ2-1, with TRBD2 as a possible D gene (6 bases). Trimming removed 2 bases from V and 0 bases from J, with 11 bases in between. Germline values: CDR1 SEHNR, CDR2 FQNEAQ (reference sequence). The CDR3 is 16 residues long. For the CDR3, the DNA is TGTGCCAGCAGCTTAACTAGCCAAAGCTCCTACAATGAGCAGTTCTTC. Protein: CASSLTSQSSYNEQFF.